A single sample gave rise to the 15 T cell receptor beta chains below, sequenced in a study of blood T cell repertoires in COVID-19. The data were produced by immunoSEQ multiplex PCR, yet TCRdb's version contains in-frame clones alone and is incomplete. The sample has 60,000 or so clones, 88% seen once. Sequencing used peripheral blood. The receptor source for this set is a man aged 60 to 75 with acute or convalescent COVID-19.

V usage is TRBV29-1 and J usage is TRBJ1-1; D possibly corresponds to TRBD1 (6 bases). Trimming pared 4 bases from V and 5 bases from J, leaving 8 bases between. The CDR3 runs to 11 residues. Germline CDR1 reads SQVTM; CDR2 reads ANQGSEA. The CDR3 here is CSVVGGTEAFF. The CDR3 DNA follows: TGCAGCGTTGTAGGGGGAACTGAAGCTTTCTTT.

The CDR3 loop reads CASSLSVQETQYF. CDR3 DNA: TGTGCCAGTAGTCTGAGCGTTCAAGAGACCCAGTACTTC. The chain carries TRBV19 and TRBJ2-5, with D hard to call. The CDR3 spans 13 residues. CDR1 is LNHDA and CDR2 is SQIVND in the germline V gene (reference sequence). V was shortened by 5 bases and J by 2 bases, with 9 bases between the two germline ends.

The chain combines TRBV10-3 with TRBJ2-1, with D unclear. V lost 4 bases to trimming and J lost 6 bases, with 4 bases between them. There are 11 residues in the CDR3. The germline gives CDR1 ENHRY, CDR2 SYGVKD. CDR3 sequence: CAISVGNEQFF. The DNA of the CDR3 is TGTGCCATCAGTGTCGGCAATGAGCAGTTCTTC.

Here the CDR3 reads CASIKRTPAGEQYF. In nucleotides, the CDR3 is TGTGCCAGCATTAAAAGGACCCCGGCGGGCGAGCAGTACTTC. The chain couples TRBV28 to TRBJ2-7; D might be TRBD2 (5 bases). Deletions cut 7 bases from V and 6 bases from J, with 19 bases between. Germline CDR1 and CDR2: MDHEN and SYDVKM. The CDR3 has 14 amino acids.

This chain uses TRBV7-8 with TRBJ2-5, with D maybe TRBD1 (6 bases). Between the trimmed V and J ends, which lost 4 bases and 5 bases, there was a span of 17 bases. This CDR3 comprises 15 residues. The V gene's germline CDR1 is SGHVS and CDR2 FQNEAQ. The CDR3 DNA follows: TGTGCCAGCAGCTATCAGGGGCAGGGAGAGGAGACCCAGTACTTC. Protein product: CASSYQGQGEETQYF. Filled out from reference TRBV7-8 and TRBJ2-5, the complete variable domain reads GAGVSQSPRYKVAKRGQDVALRCDPISGHVSLFWYQQALGQGPEFLTYFQNEAQLDKSGLPSDRFFAERPEGSVSTLKIQRTQQEDSAVYLCASSYQGQGEETQYFGPGTRLLVL.

V gene TRBV4-1 combines with J gene TRBJ1-2; no definite D call. Germline V lookup: CDR1 MGHRA, CDR2 YSYEKL. The CDR3 has 15 amino acids. V lost 3 bases and J lost 8, with 19 bases in between. CDR3 in amino acids: CASSHGNSPPGGYTF. CDR3 bases: TGCGCCAGCAGCCACGGTAACTCCCCCCCGGGGGGCTACACCTTC.

The chain carries TRBV19 and TRBJ1-5, with D possibly TRBD1 on 6 matching bases. Trimming removed 5 bases at V and 2 bases at J, with 19 bases between. Looked up from germline, CDR1 is LNHDA and CDR2 is SQIVND (reference sequence). This CDR3 comprises 17 residues. The CDR3, as DNA: TGTGCCAGTAGTGGGGCAGGGGCCTTAACGGGCAATCAGCCCCAGCATTTT. Its translation is CASSGAGALTGNQPQHF. The entire variable domain, with the rest obtained from reference TRBV19 and TRBJ1-5, is as follows: DGGITQSPKYLFRKEGQNVTLSCEQNLNHDAMYWYRQDPGQGLRLIYYSQIVNDFQKGDIAEGYSVSREKKESFPLTVTSAQKNPTAFYLCASSGAGALTGNQPQHFGDGTRLSIL.

The rearrangement joins TRBV19 to TRBJ1-6; D not resolved. CDR1 LNHDA and CDR2 SQIVND come from the germline V gene (reference sequence). Trimming removed 4 bases from V and 6 bases from J, with 19 bases in between. The CDR3 runs to 17 residues. The CDR3: CASSKHLRGSSNSPLHF. CDR3 DNA: TGTGCCAGTAGTAAACATCTACGAGGTTCGAGTAATTCACCCCTCCACTTT.

This chain uses TRBV28 with TRBJ1-2; weak D call: TRBD1 (6 bases). Germline CDR1 reads MDHEN; CDR2 reads SYDVKM. Trimming stripped 5 bases from V and 8 bases from J, with 15 bases between. The CDR3 sequence is 13 residues long. CDR3 loop: CASSPDRSRGYTF. The CDR3 DNA is TGTGCCAGCAGTCCCGACAGGTCGCGGGGCTACACCTTC.

This clone came up a few times. The chain recombines TRBV7-2 with TRBJ2-2; 13 bases are a match to TRBD2. Germline V lookup: CDR1 SGHTA, CDR2 FQGNSA. V lost 5 bases, J lost 5 bases, and 11 bases stayed unmatched. CDR3 length: 18 amino acids. CDR3 DNA sequence: TGTGCCAGCAGCAGACGCGGACTAGCGGGAGCAAGAACCGGGGAGCTGTTTTTT. This gives the protein CASSRRGLAGARTGELFF.

CDR3 coding DNA: TGTGCCACCAGCAGAGATGAGAGGACTAATGGCTACACCTTC. Protein product: CATSRDERTNGYTF. The rearrangement joins TRBV15 to TRBJ1-2; D is unclear. CDR1 and CDR2 (germline): LNHNV, YYDKDF (reference sequence). V was pared by 0 bases and J by 6 bases, with 11 bases between. This CDR3 has 14 residues. The complete variable domain, with remaining parts taken from reference TRBV15 and TRBJ1-2, reads DAMVIQNPRYQVTQFGKPVTLSCSQTLNHNVMYWYQQKSSQAPKLLFHYYDKDFNNEADTPDNFQSRRPNTSFCFLDIRSPGLGDTAMYLCATSRDERTNGYTFGSGTRLTVV.

CDR3 DNA sequence: TGTGCCAGCAGTCGACTAGACCCAGCTGGTCCCCAGCATTTT. This encodes CASSRLDPAGPQHF. The rearrangement joins TRBV6-5 to TRBJ1-5; the D is unclear. V dropped 5 bases and J dropped 10 bases, with 18 bases sitting between them. Germline V gene data show CDR1 as MNHEY and CDR2 as SVGAGI. The CDR3 extends over 14 amino acids.

The chain joins TRBV7-2 to TRBJ1-5, with TRBD1 matching 8 bases. V was pared by 4 bases and J by 2 bases, with 1 base of the junction left unmatched. Germline V gene lookup returns CDR1 SGHTA and CDR2 FQGNSA. The CDR3 is 14 amino acids. This CDR3 reads CASSSGQGNQPQHF. CDR3 nucleotide sequence: TGTGCCAGCAGCTCGGGACAGGGCAATCAGCCCCAGCATTTT. Complete variable domain (other parts from reference TRBV7-2 and TRBJ1-5): GAGVSQSPSNKVTEKGKDVELRCDPISGHTALYWYRQSLGQGLEFLIYFQGNSAPDKSGLPSDRFSAERTGGSVSTLTIQRTQQEDSAVYLCASSSGQGNQPQHFGDGTRLSIL.

This sequence joins TRBV3-1 (or the pseudogene TRBV3-2) and TRBJ2-3; D possibly corresponds to TRBD2 (6 bases). The CDR3 contains 17 residues. The V end was cut by 1 base, the J end by 2 bases, with 16 bases between. The germline V gene encodes CDR1 LGHDT and CDR2 YNNKEL (reference sequence). CDR3 nucleotides: TGTGCCAGCAGCCAAGGAATCGCGGGAAGTAACACAGATACGCAGTATTTT. Translation: CASSQGIAGSNTDTQYF.

The count of this clone is one. The V call is TRBV19, the J call TRBJ2-7; weak D call: TRBD1 (6 bases). Trimming took off 2 bases at V and 7 bases at J, with 15 bases between the two ends. CDR3 size: 14 residues. Germline V gene sequence: CDR1 LNHDA, CDR2 SQIVND (reference sequence). The DNA for the CDR3 is TGTGCCAGTAGTATACGACAGGCACCATCGGAGCAGTACTTC. This codes for CASSIRQAPSEQYF. Looking up the rest from reference TRBV19 and TRBJ2-7 gives the full variable domain: DGGITQSPKYLFRKEGQNVTLSCEQNLNHDAMYWYRQDPGQGLRLIYYSQIVNDFQKGDIAEGYSVSREKKESFPLTVTSAQKNPTAFYLCASSIRQAPSEQYFGPGTRLTVT.